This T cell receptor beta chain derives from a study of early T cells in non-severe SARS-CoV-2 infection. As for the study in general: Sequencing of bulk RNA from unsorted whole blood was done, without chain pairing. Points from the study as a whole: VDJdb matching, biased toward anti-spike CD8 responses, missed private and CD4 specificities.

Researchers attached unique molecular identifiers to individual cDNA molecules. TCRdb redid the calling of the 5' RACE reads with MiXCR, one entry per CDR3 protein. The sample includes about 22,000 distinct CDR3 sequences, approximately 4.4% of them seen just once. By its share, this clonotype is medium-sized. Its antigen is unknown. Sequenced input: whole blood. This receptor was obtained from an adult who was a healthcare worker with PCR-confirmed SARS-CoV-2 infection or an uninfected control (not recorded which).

CDR3 coding DNA: TGTGCCAGCAGTTTCCCGGAAGGAGAAGCTTTCTTT. Its translation is CASSFPEGEAFF. The chain couples TRBV27 to TRBJ1-1; no clear D gene. Trimming removed 3 bases from V and 8 bases from J, with 10 bases in between. The CDR3 consists of 12 residues. The germline V gene has CDR1 MNHEY and CDR2 SMNVEV (reference sequence).